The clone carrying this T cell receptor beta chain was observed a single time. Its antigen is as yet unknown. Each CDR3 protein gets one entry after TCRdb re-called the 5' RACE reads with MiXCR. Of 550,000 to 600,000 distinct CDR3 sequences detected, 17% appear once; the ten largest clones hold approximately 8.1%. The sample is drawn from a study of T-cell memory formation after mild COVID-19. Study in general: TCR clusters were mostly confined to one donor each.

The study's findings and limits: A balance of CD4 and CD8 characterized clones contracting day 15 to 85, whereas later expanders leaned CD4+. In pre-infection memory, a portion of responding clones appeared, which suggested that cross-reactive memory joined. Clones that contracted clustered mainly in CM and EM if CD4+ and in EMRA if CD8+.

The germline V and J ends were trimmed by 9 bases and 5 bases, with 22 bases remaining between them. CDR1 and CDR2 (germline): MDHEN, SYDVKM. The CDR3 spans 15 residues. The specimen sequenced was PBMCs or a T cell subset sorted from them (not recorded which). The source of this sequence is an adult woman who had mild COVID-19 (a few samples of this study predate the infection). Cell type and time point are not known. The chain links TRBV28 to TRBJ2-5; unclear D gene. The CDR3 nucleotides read TGTGCCAGTCTGAGATGGACCCGCGTAGGGGAGACCCAGTACTTC. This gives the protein CASLRWTRVGETQYF.